The source of this T cell receptor beta chain is a study of blood T cell repertoires in COVID-19. Turning to the study itself: The United States, Italy and Spain provided the acute and convalescent COVID-19 samples.

In the study's own analysis: For nucleated cells, counts were estimated from reference gene primer amplification. Clones were sequenced by immunoSEQ multiplex PCR, and TCRdb holds only the in-frame ones, with some missing. The V and J calls and the clone size are those of that table, but D and trimming were determined from the DNA. Among 25,000 to 30,000 clones, almost 90% were seen once, and the ten largest hold over 1.5%. Germline CDR1 reads MNHEY; CDR2 reads SVGEGT. V lost 6 bases and J 6 bases, leaving 9 bases between the germline ends. CDR3 length equals 11 residues. The receptor's source is an older woman with active COVID-19. Material: peripheral blood. This sequence joins TRBV6-2 or TRBV6-3 and TRBJ2-7, with D maybe TRBD2 (5 bases). The CDR3 sequence: CASSRGSEQYF. The CDR3 DNA reads TGTGCCAGCAGCAGAGGGTCCGAGCAGTACTTC.